The clone carrying this T cell receptor beta chain was detected only once. The source of the sample is a study of blood T cell repertoires in COVID-19. Study-level background: Researchers got acute and convalescent COVID-19 samples from the United States, Italy and Spain. T cells, B-cell-depleted T cells, or PBMCs provided the cDNA or gDNA that served as material.

Authors' processing steps: Amplified reference gene primers provided the basis for estimating nucleated cell counts. Sequencing used immunoSEQ multiplex PCR; TCRdb keeps in-frame clones, though not all of them. That table supplies the V and J calls and clone size; D and trimming were determined from the DNA. The sample lists 150,000 to 200,000 clones, 60% to 80% seen once, with approximately 3% in the top ten. V lost 0 bases, J lost 8 bases, and 10 bases lay in between. The germline gives CDR1 SQVTM, CDR2 ANQGSEA. CDR3 length: 12 amino acids. This chain uses TRBV29-1 with TRBJ1-2; TRBD1 might be the D (6 bases). The sequenced material came from peripheral blood. The receptor was derived from a man aged 65 to 85 with acute or convalescent COVID-19. Written as DNA, the CDR3 is TGCAGCGTTGAAGAAAACAGGGAAGGCTACACCTTC. Translated: CSVEENREGYTF.